The 2 T cell receptor beta chains below come from one sample, sequenced in a study of blood T cell repertoires in COVID-19. TCRdb keeps only in-frame clones here, not all; method: immunoSEQ multiplex PCR. Counted here are roughly 260,000 clones, around 85% occurring once; the ten biggest clones make up approximately 4%. Sequencing was performed on peripheral blood. These TCRs come from a woman aged 40 to 50 with active or convalescent COVID-19.

This rearrangement joins TRBV11-1 to TRBJ2-1; TRBD2 agrees at 7 bases. The trim removed 1 base at V and 0 bases at J, leaving 3 bases unmatched. The CDR3 is made up of 16 amino acids. CDR1 and CDR2 from the germline V gene are SGHAT and FQDESV (reference sequence). The CDR3 region has the DNA TGTGCCAGCAGCTTAGTTACGGGGGGCTCCTACAATGAGCAGTTCTTC. Protein product: CASSLVTGGSYNEQFF.

V usage is TRBV4-1 and J usage is TRBJ2-3; possibly TRBD2 for D (6 bases). This CDR3 is built from 15 residues. CDR1 and CDR2 from the germline V gene are MGHRA and YSYEKL. The V gene lost 6 bases and the J gene lost 2 bases, with 15 bases spanning the gap. This chain's CDR3 is CASRSGTLNTDTQYF. The CDR3 DNA reads as TGCGCCAGCAGGTCCGGGACTTTGAACACAGATACGCAGTATTTT.